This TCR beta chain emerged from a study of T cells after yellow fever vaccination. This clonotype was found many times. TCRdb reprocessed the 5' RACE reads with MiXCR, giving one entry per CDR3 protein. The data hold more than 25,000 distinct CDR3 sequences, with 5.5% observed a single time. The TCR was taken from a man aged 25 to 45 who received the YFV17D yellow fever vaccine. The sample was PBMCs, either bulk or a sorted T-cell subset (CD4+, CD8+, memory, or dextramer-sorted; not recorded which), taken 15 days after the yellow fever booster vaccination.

CDR3 DNA: TGTGCCAGCAGCTCCTGGACAGGGACGGGCCAAGAGACCCAGTACTTC. Translation: CASSSWTGTGQETQYF. This rearrangement joins TRBV5-4 to TRBJ2-5, with 8 bases matching TRBD1. The CDR3 sequence is 16 residues long. Germline V lookup: CDR1 SGHNT, CDR2 YYREEE (reference sequence). Losses at the gene ends were 3 bases for V and 1 base for J; bases not matched to a gene: 8.